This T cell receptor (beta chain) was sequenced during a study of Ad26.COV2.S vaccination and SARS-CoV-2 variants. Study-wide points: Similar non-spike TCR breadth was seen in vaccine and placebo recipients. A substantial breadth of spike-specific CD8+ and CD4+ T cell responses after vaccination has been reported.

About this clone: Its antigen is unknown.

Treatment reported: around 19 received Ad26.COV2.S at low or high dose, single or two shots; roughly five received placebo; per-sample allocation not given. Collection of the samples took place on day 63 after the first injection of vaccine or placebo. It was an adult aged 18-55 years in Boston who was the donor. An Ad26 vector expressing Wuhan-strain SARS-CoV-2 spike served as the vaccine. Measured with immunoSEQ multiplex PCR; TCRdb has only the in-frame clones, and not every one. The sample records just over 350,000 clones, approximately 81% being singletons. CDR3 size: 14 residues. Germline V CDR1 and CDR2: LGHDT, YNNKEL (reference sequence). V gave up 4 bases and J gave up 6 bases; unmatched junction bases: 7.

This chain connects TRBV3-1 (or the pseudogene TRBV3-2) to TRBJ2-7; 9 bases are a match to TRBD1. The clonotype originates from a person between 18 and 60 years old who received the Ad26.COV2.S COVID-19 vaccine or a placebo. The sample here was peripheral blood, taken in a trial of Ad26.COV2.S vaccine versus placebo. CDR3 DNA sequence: TGTGCCAGCAGCCTACAGGGGGCGACCTCCGAGCAGTACTTC. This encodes CASSLQGATSEQYF.